The clone carrying this TCR beta chain has ten or more counts. Each patient was aged 18 to 65 and had newly diagnosed hyperthyroidism of under 2 months' duration. Exclusion of a patient resulted from uncontrolled infection, other autoimmune disease, pregnancy or lactation. Clinicians diagnosed patients from clinical symptoms, serum thyroxine and TRAb, thyroid ultrasound and orbital computed tomography. The PBMCs studied were ones that came from around 10 ml fresh peripheral blood. The source of the sample is a study of T cells in Graves' hyperthyroidism and ophthalmopathy. The investigators amplified TCR beta CDR3 regions from RNA transcripts. HTBI primers were used for first-round RT-PCR of the TCR CDR3. Via MiXCR, TCRdb re-called the multiplex PCR reads, giving one row per CDR3 protein. The sample has a few hundred thousand distinct CDR3 sequences, 15% to 19% seen once. The ends lost 5 bases at V and 6 bases at J; junction bases unmatched: 8. This CDR3 has 15 residues. Germline assignment: CDR1 SNHLY and CDR2 FYNNEI.

Material: blood. The rearrangement joins TRBV2 to TRBJ2-1; 9 nucleotides line up with TRBD1. The sequence came from a young woman with Graves' hyperthyroidism. This CDR3 is CASSSSGTGSNEQFF. CDR3 DNA sequence: TGTGCCAGCAGTTCTTCCGGGACAGGGTCCAATGAGCAGTTCTTC. Together with reference TRBV2 and TRBJ2-1, the CDR3 gives the full variable domain: EPEVTQTPSHQVTQMGQEVILRCVPISNHLYFYWYRQILGQKVEFLVSFYNNEISEKSEIFDDQFSVERPDGSNFTLKIRSTKLEDSAMYFCASSSSGTGSNEQFFGPGTRLTVL.